The 29 T cell receptor beta chains below were found in one sample sequenced in a study of T cell clonotyping in hematopoietic cell transplantation. Libraries were prepared by immunoSEQ multiplex PCR; TCRdb keeps only in-frame clonotypes and omits some of them. This table has 70,000 or so clones, roughly 94% appearing once. Sequenced sample: peripheral blood mononuclear cells. These receptors were obtained from a man in his forties or fifties in good health. Some clones in this sample may be carry-over from other donors' samples.

This chain links TRBV7-6 with TRBJ2-3; 12 bases line up with TRBD2. The germline CDR1 and CDR2 sequences are SGHVS and FNYEAQ. This CDR3 contains 14 residues. J was trimmed by 5 bases and V by 7 bases; bases with no gene match: 4. The DNA for the CDR3 is TGTGCCAGCACTAGCGGGGGGGATATAGATACGCAGTATTTT. Its translation: CASTSGGDIDTQYF.

The chain joins TRBV28 to TRBJ1-1; D not resolved. V gave up 6 bases and J gave up 2 bases, with 16 bases separating them. Germline loops: CDR1 MDHEN, CDR2 SYDVKM. The CDR3 length is 15 residues. In DNA, the CDR3 is TGTGCCAGCAGCGGGCATGGGTCTAGAAACACTGAAGCTTTCTTT. This gives the protein CASSGHGSRNTEAFF.

V is TRBV10-3 and J is TRBJ2-2; 8 bases are a match to TRBD1. Germline V gene sequence: CDR1 ENHRY, CDR2 SYGVKD. Trimming cost V 10 bases and J 4 bases; bases outside gene matches: 8. The CDR3 runs to 14 residues. In nucleotides, the CDR3 is TGTGCCACCACGCCAACAGGGGGCACCGGGGAGCTGTTTTTT. Its translation is CATTPTGGTGELFF.

This clone was observed a single time. The chain employs TRBV5-1 and TRBJ2-2; D may be TRBD1 (5 bases). The CDR3 length is 15 residues. Per the germline V gene, CDR1 is SGHRS and CDR2 is YFSETQ. V dropped 0 bases and J dropped 9 bases, with 15 bases sitting between them. CDR3 in DNA: TGCGCCAGCAGCTTGGGGGGCGGCTTCACGAGGGAGCTGTTTTTT. This sequence encodes CASSLGGGFTRELFF.

V and J are TRBV6-5 and TRBJ1-2, with 11 bases fitting TRBD1. CDR3 size: 14 residues. Germline V CDR1 and CDR2: MNHEY, SVGAGI. With V trimmed by 2 bases and J by 4 bases, 0 bases remained unmatched. The CDR3 DNA sequence: TGTGCCAGCAGTTACGGGACAGGGGGCTATGGCTACACCTTC. Amino acid sequence: CASSYGTGGYGYTF.

This chain links TRBV29-1 with TRBJ1-1; D gene uncertain. This CDR3 is built from 13 residues. Trimming removed 1 base at V and 1 base at J, with 7 bases between. CDR1 is SQVTM and CDR2 is ANQGSEA in the germline V gene. The CDR3 DNA follows: TGCAGCGTTGAAGGAACAGCGAACACTGAAGCTTTCTTT. Residues: CSVEGTANTEAFF.

CDR3 sequence reads: CASSLGQGGRTGELFF. The CDR3 DNA sequence: TGCGCCAGCAGCTTGGGACAGGGGGGACGCACCGGGGAGCTGTTTTTT. V is TRBV5-1 and J is TRBJ2-2, with 9 positions matching TRBD1. V was clipped by 0 bases and J by 4 bases; unmatched bases: 4. Germline assignment: CDR1 SGHRS and CDR2 YFSETQ. The length of the CDR3 is 16 residues.

This clone was recorded a few times. The chain combines TRBV30 with TRBJ2-6, with D possibly being TRBD2 (7 bases). Looked up from germline, CDR1 is GTSNPN and CDR2 is SVGIG (reference sequence). Trimming took off 0 bases at V and 0 bases at J, with 12 bases between the two ends. CDR3 size: 17 residues. CDR3 DNA: TGTGCCTGGAGTGTAACGGGGGGCGGCTCTGGGGCCAACGTCCTGACTTTC. Translating it yields CAWSVTGGGSGANVLTF.

This chain links TRBV6-5 with TRBJ1-1; no clear D gene. Germline assignment: CDR1 MNHEY and CDR2 SVGAGI. V shed 0 bases and J shed 5 bases, with 10 bases lying between them. This CDR3 has 14 amino acids. DNA for the CDR3: TGTGCCAGCAGTTACTCAGCTCAGGTTACTGAAGCTTTCTTT. It is translated as CASSYSAQVTEAFF.

The table lists this clone with a count of one. The V gene is TRBV6-5, the J gene TRBJ2-7; D is possibly TRBD1 (6 bases). Trimming removed 2 bases at V and 2 bases at J, with 10 bases between. The CDR3 is 14 amino acids. Germline assignment: CDR1 MNHEY and CDR2 SVGAGI. CDR3 loop: CASSYRTATYEQYF. CDR3 DNA sequence: TGTGCCAGCAGTTACCGGACAGCAACCTACGAGCAGTACTTC.

The CDR3, as DNA: TGCGCCAGCAGTGAGTTCCAGGGGCAATCCGGGGAGCTGTTTTTT. Residues: CASSEFQGQSGELFF. The chain has TRBV10-1 and TRBJ2-2; maybe TRBD1 (6 bases). Germline V gives CDR1 WNHNN, CDR2 SYGVQD (reference sequence). Trimming stripped 1 base from V and 6 bases from J, with 12 bases between. This CDR3 comprises 15 residues.

The CDR3 sequence is CASSTVAGANVLTF. The CDR3 coding sequence is TGTGCCAGCAGCACCGTAGCTGGGGCCAACGTCCTGACTTTC. J is TRBJ2-6 and V is TRBV7-3, with D uncertain. Germline V gene sequence: CDR1 SGHTA, CDR2 FQGTGA. CDR3 size: 14 residues. Trimming stripped 5 bases from V and 2 bases from J, with 7 bases between.

The chain employs TRBV19 and TRBJ2-1; possibly TRBD2 for D (5 bases). V was shortened by 1 base and J by 9 bases, with 22 bases between the two germline ends. CDR1 and CDR2 from the germline V gene are LNHDA and SQIVND (reference sequence). This CDR3 contains 17 residues. The CDR3 loop is CASSIGASRRPNGEQFF. The DNA for the CDR3 is TGTGCCAGTAGTATAGGGGCTAGCAGGAGGCCCAATGGTGAGCAGTTCTTC.

A remark on this clone: Relative to the germline gene, one junction end is altered; a read error may explain this. The chain combines TRBV25-1 with TRBJ2-4, with D uncertain. The CDR3 spans 11 residues. From germline, CDR1 is MGHDK and CDR2 SYGVNS. CDR3 residues: CASSVLGLIHF. The CDR3 DNA reads as TGTGCCAGCAGTGTACTCGGCCTTATCCACTTC. Combining the CDR3 with reference TRBV25-1 and TRBJ2-4 gives the whole variable domain EADIYQTPRYLVIGTGKKITLECSQTMGHDKMYWYQQDPGMELHLIHYSYGVNSTEKGDLSSESTVSRIRTEHFPLTLESARPSHTSQYLCASSVLGLIHFGAGTRLSVL.

This chain joins TRBV6-5 and TRBJ1-1; D not certain. Between the trimmed V and J ends, which lost 5 bases and 8 bases, there was a span of 9 bases. The CDR3 totals 11 residues. Germline V lookup: CDR1 MNHEY, CDR2 SVGAGI. The chain's CDR3 is CASSSRAEAFF. The CDR3 DNA reads TGTGCCAGCAGTAGTAGGGCCGAAGCTTTCTTT.

This clone showed up just once. The J gene is TRBJ2-1, the V gene TRBV10-2; perhaps TRBD2 as D (6 bases). The CDR3 contains 17 residues. The V gene lost 5 bases and the J gene lost 1 base, with 18 bases spanning the gap. The germline V gene encodes CDR1 WSHSY and CDR2 SAAADI. Written as DNA, the CDR3 is TGCGCCAGCAGTACCGACCGACTAGTAAGGTCCTACAATGAGCAGTTCTTC. Translation: CASSTDRLVRSYNEQFF.

V is TRBV2 and J is TRBJ2-7, with 7 nucleotides matching TRBD2. The CDR3 has 14 amino acids. V gave up 9 bases and J gave up 2 bases; unmatched junction bases: 10. From germline, CDR1 is SNHLY and CDR2 FYNNEI. The chain's CDR3 is CASGGVAITYEQYF. The CDR3 DNA reads as TGTGCCAGTGGGGGGGTAGCGATCACCTACGAGCAGTACTTC.

The chain carries TRBV18 and TRBJ1-2, with a weak D call TRBD1 (5 bases). Per the germline V gene, CDR1 is KGHSH and CDR2 is LQKENI. The V end lost 5 bases, the J end lost 6 bases, and 19 bases lay between the germline ends. The CDR3 is 15 amino acids. This CDR3 is CASSKQGRVGDGYTF. CDR3 nucleotide sequence: TGTGCCAGCTCAAAGCAGGGAAGAGTGGGAGATGGCTACACCTTC. Filled out from reference TRBV18 and TRBJ1-2, the complete variable domain reads NAGVMQNPRHLVRRRGQEARLRCSPMKGHSHVYWYRQLPEEGLKFMVYLQKENIIDESGMPKERFSAEFPKEGPSILRIQQVVRGDSAAYFCASSKQGRVGDGYTFGSGTRLTVV.

The chain joins TRBV25-1 to TRBJ2-7; D possibly corresponds to TRBD2 (6 bases). Germline CDR1 reads MGHDK; CDR2 reads SYGVNS. V lost 1 base and J lost 6, with 13 bases in between. This CDR3 comprises 14 residues. CDR3 sequence: CASSEFSGEGEQYF. The CDR3, as DNA: TGTGCCAGCAGTGAATTTTCGGGAGAAGGCGAGCAGTACTTC.

This clone was seen a few times. The chain links TRBV28 to TRBJ2-5; no definite D call. This CDR3 comprises 12 residues. In germline, CDR1 is MDHEN, CDR2 SYDVKM. Trimming took off 11 bases at V and 4 bases at J, with 14 bases between the two ends. CDR3 DNA sequence: TGTGCCTCTAGGGCCTTGGGAGAGACCCAGTACTTC. As protein: CASRALGETQYF.

The chain combines TRBV6-5 with TRBJ1-1; 7 bases fit TRBD1. Trimming at V came to 4 bases and at J to 5 bases, leaving 10 bases not matched to a gene. This CDR3 has 15 residues. Germline V gives CDR1 MNHEY, CDR2 SVGAGI. CDR3 in amino acids: CASSSAQGRWTEAFF. The DNA for the CDR3 is TGTGCCAGCAGTTCCGCACAGGGGCGGTGGACTGAAGCTTTCTTT.

The CDR3 DNA reads as TGTGCCAGCAGCTCAAGGTGGGGCGAGGAGCAGTACTTC. Translated, it gives CASSSRWGEEQYF. This chain joins TRBV5-6 and TRBJ2-7; perhaps TRBD1 as D (5 bases). The germline V and J ends were trimmed by 3 bases and 7 bases, with 14 bases remaining between them. CDR3 length: 13 residues. Germline V lookup: CDR1 SGHDT, CDR2 YYEEEE.

The chain carries TRBV29-1 and TRBJ1-5; TRBD1 agrees at 7 bases. The CDR3 runs 13 residues. The trim removed 6 bases at V and 5 bases at J, leaving 7 bases unmatched. Per the germline V gene, CDR1 is SQVTM and CDR2 is ANQGSEA. CDR3 bases: TGCAGCGTCCGTCAGGGGGGAGATCAGCCCCAGCATTTT. Protein sequence: CSVRQGGDQPQHF.

The chain couples TRBV6-1 to TRBJ1-4; D possibly corresponds to TRBD1 (5 bases). CDR1 and CDR2 from the germline V gene are MNHNS and SASEGT. Trimming cost V 5 bases and J 8 bases, with 15 bases left between them. This CDR3 region has 14 residues. CDR3 residues: CASSRPPPGEKLFF. The CDR3 region has the DNA TGTGCCAGCAGTCGACCGCCCCCAGGGGAAAAACTGTTTTTT.

The chain links TRBV5-1 to TRBJ2-3; 11 nucleotides line up with TRBD2. Germline V gene sequence: CDR1 SGHRS, CDR2 YFSETQ. The ends lost 9 bases at V and 6 bases at J; junction bases unmatched: 6. The CDR3 consists of 13 residues. CDR3 DNA sequence: TGCGCCACCGGGACTAGCGGTCTGGATACGCAGTATTTT. Its protein is CATGTSGLDTQYF.

V usage is TRBV9 and J usage is TRBJ2-1, with D possibly being TRBD1 (5 bases). Trimming removed 0 bases at V and 4 bases at J, with 11 bases between. This CDR3 is 15 amino acids long. Germline V CDR1 and CDR2: SGDLS, YYNGEE. The CDR3 loop reads CASSVGQPFYNEQFF. CDR3 DNA sequence: TGTGCCAGCAGCGTAGGACAGCCCTTTTACAATGAGCAGTTCTTC.

The chain couples TRBV9 to TRBJ2-7, with no clear D. The germline gives CDR1 SGDLS, CDR2 YYNGEE. The V end lost 1 base, the J end lost 3 bases, and 14 bases lay between the germline ends. The CDR3 is made up of 15 amino acids. CDR3 region: CASSVFLSSRYEQYF. CDR3 DNA sequence: TGTGCCAGCAGCGTATTTTTGAGCTCCCGCTACGAGCAGTACTTC.

The chain employs TRBV15 and TRBJ2-3, with 8 bases aligning to TRBD1. In germline, CDR1 is LNHNV, CDR2 YYDKDF (reference sequence). The ends lost 1 base at V and 5 bases at J; junction bases unmatched: 8. The CDR3 is 16 amino acids. The CDR3 DNA is TGTGCCACCAGCAGAGGAGACAGGGGAGAAATAGATACGCAGTATTTT. Translating it yields CATSRGDRGEIDTQYF. Variable domain in full (rest from reference TRBV15 and TRBJ2-3): DAMVIQNPRYQVTQFGKPVTLSCSQTLNHNVMYWYQQKSSQAPKLLFHYYDKDFNNEADTPDNFQSRRPNTSFCFLDIRSPGLGDTAMYLCATSRGDRGEIDTQYFGPGTRLTVL.

V is TRBV2 and J is TRBJ2-7, with a possible D match to TRBD1 (6 bases). CDR1 is SNHLY and CDR2 is FYNNEI in the germline V gene. The ends were cut back, 6 bases at V and 2 bases at J, with 20 bases in the middle. The CDR3 contains 16 residues. The CDR3 DNA reads TGTGCCAGCAGCCCCCTGGGGCAGGGGTTGACCTACGAGCAGTACTTC. As protein: CASSPLGQGLTYEQYF.